This TCR beta chain was found in a study of T-cell memory formation after mild COVID-19. In germline, CDR1 is SNHLY, CDR2 FYNNEI. Trimming stripped 7 bases from V and 1 base from J, with 10 bases between. This CDR3 spans 13 amino acids. Each CDR3 protein is one row after TCRdb ran MiXCR on the 5' RACE reads. The data show approximately 260,000 distinct CDR3 sequences, about a sixth seen once. The sequencing input was PBMCs or a T cell subset sorted from them (not recorded which). The clonotype originates from a man younger than 35 who had mild COVID-19 (a few samples of this study predate the infection). Cell type and time point are not known. The rearrangement joins TRBV2 to TRBJ2-5; D gene ambiguous. CDR3 loop: CASIIIFQETQYF. The CDR3 DNA reads TGTGCCAGCATTATAATTTTCCAAGAGACCCAGTACTTC. The full variable domain, with the rest looked up from reference TRBV2 and TRBJ2-5, is EPEVTQTPSHQVTQMGQEVILRCVPISNHLYFYWYRQILGQKVEFLVSFYNNEISEKSEIFDDQFSVERPDGSNFTLKIRSTKLEDSAMYFCASIIIFQETQYFGPGTRLLVL.